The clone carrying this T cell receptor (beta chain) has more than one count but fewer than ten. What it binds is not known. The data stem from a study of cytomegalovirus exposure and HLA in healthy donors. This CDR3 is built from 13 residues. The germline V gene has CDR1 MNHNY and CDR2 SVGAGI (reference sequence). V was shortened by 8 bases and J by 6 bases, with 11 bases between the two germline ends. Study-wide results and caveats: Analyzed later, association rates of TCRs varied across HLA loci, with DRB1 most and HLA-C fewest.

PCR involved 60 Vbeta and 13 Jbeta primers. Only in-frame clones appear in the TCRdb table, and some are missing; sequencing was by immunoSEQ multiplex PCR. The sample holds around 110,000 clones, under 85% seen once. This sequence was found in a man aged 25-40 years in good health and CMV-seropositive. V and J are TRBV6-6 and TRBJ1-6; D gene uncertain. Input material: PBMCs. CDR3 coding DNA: TGTGCCAGCGCGGGAAGCCGTAATTCACCCCTCCACTTT. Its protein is CASAGSRNSPLHF.